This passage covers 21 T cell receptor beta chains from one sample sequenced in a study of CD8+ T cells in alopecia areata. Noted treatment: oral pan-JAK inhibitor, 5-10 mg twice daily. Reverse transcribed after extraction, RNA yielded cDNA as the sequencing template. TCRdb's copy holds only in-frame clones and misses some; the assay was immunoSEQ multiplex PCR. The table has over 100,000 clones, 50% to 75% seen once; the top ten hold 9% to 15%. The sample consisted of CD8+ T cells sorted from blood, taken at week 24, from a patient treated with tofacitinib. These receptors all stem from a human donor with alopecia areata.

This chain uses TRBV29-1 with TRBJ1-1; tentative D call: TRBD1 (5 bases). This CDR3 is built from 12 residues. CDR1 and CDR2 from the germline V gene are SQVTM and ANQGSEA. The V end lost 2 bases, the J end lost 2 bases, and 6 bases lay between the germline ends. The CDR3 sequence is CSVERGNTEAFF. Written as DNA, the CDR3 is TGCAGCGTTGAAAGGGGAAACACTGAAGCTTTCTTT.

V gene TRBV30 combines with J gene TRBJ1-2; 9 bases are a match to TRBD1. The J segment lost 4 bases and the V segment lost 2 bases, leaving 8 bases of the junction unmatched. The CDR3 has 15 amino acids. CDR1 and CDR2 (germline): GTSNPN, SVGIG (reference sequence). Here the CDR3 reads CAWSFGQGSFYGYTF. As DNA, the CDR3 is TGTGCCTGGAGTTTCGGACAGGGGTCCTTCTATGGCTACACCTTC.

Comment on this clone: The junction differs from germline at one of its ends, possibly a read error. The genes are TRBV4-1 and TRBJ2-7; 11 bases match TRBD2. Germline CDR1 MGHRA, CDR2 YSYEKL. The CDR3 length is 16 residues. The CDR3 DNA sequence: TGTGCCAGCAGCCAAGATGGCACTAGCGGGGGTCTTGAGCAGTACTTC. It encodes CASSQDGTSGGLEQYF.

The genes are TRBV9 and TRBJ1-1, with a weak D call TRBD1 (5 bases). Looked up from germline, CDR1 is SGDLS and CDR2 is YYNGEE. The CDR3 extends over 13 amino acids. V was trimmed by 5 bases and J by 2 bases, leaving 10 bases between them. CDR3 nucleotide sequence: TGTGCCAGCAGTGACCAGGGCAACACTGAAGCTTTCTTT. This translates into CASSDQGNTEAFF.

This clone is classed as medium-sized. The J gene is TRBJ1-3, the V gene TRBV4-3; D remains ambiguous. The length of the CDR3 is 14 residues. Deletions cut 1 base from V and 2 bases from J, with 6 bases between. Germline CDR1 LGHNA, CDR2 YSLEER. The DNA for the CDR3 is TGCGCCAGCAGCCAAGTGTCTACTGGAAACACCATATATTTT. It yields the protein CASSQVSTGNTIYF.

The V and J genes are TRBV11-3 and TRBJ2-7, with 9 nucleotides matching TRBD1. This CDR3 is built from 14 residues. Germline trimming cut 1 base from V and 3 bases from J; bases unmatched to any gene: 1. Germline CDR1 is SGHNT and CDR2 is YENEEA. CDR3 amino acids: CASSLGTGVYEQYF. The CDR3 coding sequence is TGTGCCAGCAGCTTAGGGACAGGGGTCTACGAGCAGTACTTC.

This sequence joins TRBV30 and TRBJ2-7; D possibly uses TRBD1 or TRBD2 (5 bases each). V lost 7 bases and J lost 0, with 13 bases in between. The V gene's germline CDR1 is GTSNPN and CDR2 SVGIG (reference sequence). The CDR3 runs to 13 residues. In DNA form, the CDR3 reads TGTGCCTCGGGGCGCGGTAACTCCTACGAGCAGTACTTC. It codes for CASGRGNSYEQYF.

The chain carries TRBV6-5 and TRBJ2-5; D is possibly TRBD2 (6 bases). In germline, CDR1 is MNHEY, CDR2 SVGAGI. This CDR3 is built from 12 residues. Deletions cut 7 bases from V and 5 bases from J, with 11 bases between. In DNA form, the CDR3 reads TGTGCCAGCAACGGGGGTACGGAGACCCAGTACTTC. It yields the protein CASNGGTETQYF.

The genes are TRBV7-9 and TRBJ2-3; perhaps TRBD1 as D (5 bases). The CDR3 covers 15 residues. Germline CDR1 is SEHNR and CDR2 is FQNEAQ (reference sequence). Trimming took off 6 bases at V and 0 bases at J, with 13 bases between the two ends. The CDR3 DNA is TGTGCCAGCAGTTTATCGACAGCCAGCACAGATACGCAGTATTTT. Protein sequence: CASSLSTASTDTQYF.

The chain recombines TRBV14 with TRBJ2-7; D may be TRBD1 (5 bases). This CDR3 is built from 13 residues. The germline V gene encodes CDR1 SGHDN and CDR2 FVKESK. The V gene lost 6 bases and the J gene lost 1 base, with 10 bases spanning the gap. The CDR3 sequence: CASRPTASYEQYF. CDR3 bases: TGTGCCAGCAGACCGACAGCTTCCTACGAGCAGTACTTC.

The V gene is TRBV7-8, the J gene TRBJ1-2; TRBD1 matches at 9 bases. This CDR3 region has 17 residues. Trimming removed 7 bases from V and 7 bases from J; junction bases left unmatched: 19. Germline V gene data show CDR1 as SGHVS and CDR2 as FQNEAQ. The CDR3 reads CASTNRGTGPLISGYTF. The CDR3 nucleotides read TGTGCCAGCACCAATAGGGGGACAGGGCCCCTAATCAGTGGCTACACCTTC.

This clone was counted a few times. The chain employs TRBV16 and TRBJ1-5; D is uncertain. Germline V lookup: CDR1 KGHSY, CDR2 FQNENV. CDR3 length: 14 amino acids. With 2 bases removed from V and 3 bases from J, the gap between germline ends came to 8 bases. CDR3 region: CASSQMSVNQPQHF. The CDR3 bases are TGTGCCAGCAGCCAAATGTCAGTCAATCAGCCCCAGCATTTT. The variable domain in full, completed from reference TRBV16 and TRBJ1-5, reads GEEVAQTPKHLVRGEGQKAKLYCAPIKGHSYVFWYQQVLKNEFKFLISFQNENVFDETGMPKERFSAKCLPNSPCSLEIQATKLEDSAVYFCASSQMSVNQPQHFGDGTRLSIL.

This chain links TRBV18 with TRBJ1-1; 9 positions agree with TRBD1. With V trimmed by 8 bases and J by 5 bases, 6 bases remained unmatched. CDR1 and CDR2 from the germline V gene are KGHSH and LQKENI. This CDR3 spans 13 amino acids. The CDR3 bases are TGTGCCAGCAGGGACAGGGTAAAAACTGAAGCTTTCTTT. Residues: CASRDRVKTEAFF.

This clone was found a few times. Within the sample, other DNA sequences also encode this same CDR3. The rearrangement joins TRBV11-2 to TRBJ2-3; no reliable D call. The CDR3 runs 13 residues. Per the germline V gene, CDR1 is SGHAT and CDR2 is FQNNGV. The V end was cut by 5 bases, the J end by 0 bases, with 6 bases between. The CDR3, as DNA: TGTGCCAGCAGCCTCCGAAGCACAGATACGCAGTATTTT. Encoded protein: CASSLRSTDTQYF.

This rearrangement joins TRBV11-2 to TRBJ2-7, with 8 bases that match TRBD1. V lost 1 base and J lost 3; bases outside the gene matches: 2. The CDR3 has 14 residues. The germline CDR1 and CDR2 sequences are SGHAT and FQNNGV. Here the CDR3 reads CASSLGDRNYEQYF. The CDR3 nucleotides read TGTGCCAGCAGCTTAGGGGACAGGAACTACGAGCAGTACTTC.

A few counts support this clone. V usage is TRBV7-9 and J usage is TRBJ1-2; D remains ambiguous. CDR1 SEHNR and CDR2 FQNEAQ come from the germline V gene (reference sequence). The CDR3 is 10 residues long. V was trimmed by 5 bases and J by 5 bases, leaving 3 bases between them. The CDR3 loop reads CASSEYGYTF. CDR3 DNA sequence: TGTGCCAGCAGCGAATATGGCTACACCTTC.

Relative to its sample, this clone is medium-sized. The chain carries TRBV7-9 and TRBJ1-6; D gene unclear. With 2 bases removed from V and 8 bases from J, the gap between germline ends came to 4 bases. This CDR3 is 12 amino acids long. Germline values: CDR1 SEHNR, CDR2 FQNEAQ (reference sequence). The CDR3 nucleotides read TGTGCCAGCAGCTTACAGGATTCACCCCTCCACTTT. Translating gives CASSLQDSPLHF.

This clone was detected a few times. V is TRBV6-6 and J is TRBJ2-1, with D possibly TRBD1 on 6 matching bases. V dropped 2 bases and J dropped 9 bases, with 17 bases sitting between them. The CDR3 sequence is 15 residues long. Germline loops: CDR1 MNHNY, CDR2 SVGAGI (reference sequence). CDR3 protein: CASSYPQGTNPEQFF. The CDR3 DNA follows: TGTGCCAGCAGTTACCCGCAGGGGACCAACCCTGAGCAGTTCTTC.

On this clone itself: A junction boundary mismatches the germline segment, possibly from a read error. The CDR3 sequence is CSVGDRGF. The CDR3 DNA sequence: TGCAGCGTTGGGGACAGGGGGTTC. The rearrangement links TRBV29-1 to TRBJ2-7; 11 positions match TRBD1. CDR3 length equals 8 residues. CDR1 is SQVTM, CDR2 ANQGSEA, per germline.

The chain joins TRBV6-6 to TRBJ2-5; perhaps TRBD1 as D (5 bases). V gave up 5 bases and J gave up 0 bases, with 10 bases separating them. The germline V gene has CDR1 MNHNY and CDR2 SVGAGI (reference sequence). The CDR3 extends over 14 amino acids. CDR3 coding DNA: TGTGCCAGCAGTGCACAGGAGTACCAAGAGACCCAGTACTTC. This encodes CASSAQEYQETQYF.

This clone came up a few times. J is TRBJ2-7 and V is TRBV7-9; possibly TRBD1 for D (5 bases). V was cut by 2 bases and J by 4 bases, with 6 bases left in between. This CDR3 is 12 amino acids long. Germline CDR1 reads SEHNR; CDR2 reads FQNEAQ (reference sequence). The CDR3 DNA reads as TGTGCCAGCAGCTTATCAGGGTACGAGCAGTACTTC. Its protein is CASSLSGYEQYF. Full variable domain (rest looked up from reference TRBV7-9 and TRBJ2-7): DTGVSQNPRHKITKRGQNVTFRCDPISEHNRLYWYRQTLGQGPEFLTYFQNEAQLEKSRLLSDRFSAERPKGSFSTLEIQRTEQGDSAMYLCASSLSGYEQYFGPGTRLTVT.